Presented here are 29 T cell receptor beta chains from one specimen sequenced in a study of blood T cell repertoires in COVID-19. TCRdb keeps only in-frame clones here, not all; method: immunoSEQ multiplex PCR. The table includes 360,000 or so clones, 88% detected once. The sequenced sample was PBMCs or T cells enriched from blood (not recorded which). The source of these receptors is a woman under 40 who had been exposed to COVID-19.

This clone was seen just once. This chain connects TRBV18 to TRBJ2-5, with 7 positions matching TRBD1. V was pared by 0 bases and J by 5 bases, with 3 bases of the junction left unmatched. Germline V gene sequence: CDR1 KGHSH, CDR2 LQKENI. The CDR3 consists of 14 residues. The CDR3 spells CASSPPTGWETQYF. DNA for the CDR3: TGTGCCAGCTCACCACCGACAGGGTGGGAGACCCAGTACTTC.

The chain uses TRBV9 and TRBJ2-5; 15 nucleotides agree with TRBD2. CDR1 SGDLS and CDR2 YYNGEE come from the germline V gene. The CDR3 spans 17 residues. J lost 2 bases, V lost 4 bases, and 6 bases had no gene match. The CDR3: CASSFGLAGGGQETQYF. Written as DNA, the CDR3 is TGTGCCAGCAGCTTCGGACTAGCGGGAGGGGGGCAAGAGACCCAGTACTTC.

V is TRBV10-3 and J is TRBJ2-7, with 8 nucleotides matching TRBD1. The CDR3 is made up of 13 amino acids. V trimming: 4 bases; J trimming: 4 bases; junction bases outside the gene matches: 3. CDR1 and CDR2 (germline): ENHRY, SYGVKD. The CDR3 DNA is TGTGCCATCAGTGGGGACAGGATTTACGAGCAGTACTTC. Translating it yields CAISGDRIYEQYF.

CDR3 amino acids: CASSLLRLAGGYEQYF. The CDR3 DNA sequence: TGTGCCAGCAGCCTCCTCAGACTAGCGGGAGGGTACGAGCAGTACTTC. This rearrangement joins TRBV11-3 to TRBJ2-7; 14 bases are a match to TRBD2. Germline trimming cut 5 bases from V and 4 bases from J; bases unmatched to any gene: 7. Germline CDR1 is SGHNT and CDR2 is YENEEA. The CDR3 contains 16 residues.

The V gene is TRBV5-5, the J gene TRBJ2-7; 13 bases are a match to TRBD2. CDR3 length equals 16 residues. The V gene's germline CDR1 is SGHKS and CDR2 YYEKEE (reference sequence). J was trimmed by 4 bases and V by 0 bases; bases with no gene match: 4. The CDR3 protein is CASSLAGTSGTYEQYF. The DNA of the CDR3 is TGTGCCAGCAGCTTGGCCGGGACTAGCGGGACGTACGAGCAGTACTTC.

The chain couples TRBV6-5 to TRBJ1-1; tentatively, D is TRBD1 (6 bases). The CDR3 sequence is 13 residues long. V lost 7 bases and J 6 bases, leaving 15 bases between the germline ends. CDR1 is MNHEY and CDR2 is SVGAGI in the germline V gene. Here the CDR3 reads CASIATGLAEAFF. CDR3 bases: TGTGCCAGCATTGCCACAGGGTTAGCTGAAGCTTTCTTT.

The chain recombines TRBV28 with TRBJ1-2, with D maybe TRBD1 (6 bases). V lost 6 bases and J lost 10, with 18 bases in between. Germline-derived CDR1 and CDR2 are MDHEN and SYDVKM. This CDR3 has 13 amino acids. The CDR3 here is CASRQGPSRIYTF. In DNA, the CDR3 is TGTGCCAGCAGACAGGGACCCAGCCGAATCTACACCTTC.

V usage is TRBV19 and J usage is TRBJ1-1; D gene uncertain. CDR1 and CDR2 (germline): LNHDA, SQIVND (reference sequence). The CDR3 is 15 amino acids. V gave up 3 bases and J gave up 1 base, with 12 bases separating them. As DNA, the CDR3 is TGTGCCAGTAGTATCACCGGGTCTAGGAACACTGAAGCTTTCTTT. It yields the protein CASSITGSRNTEAFF.

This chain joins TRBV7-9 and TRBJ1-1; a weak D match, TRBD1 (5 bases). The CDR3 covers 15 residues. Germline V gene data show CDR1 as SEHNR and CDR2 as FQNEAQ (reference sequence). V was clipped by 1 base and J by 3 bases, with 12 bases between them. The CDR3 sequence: CASSLVAGDYTEAFF. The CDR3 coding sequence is TGTGCCAGCAGCTTAGTTGCGGGGGATTACACTGAAGCTTTCTTT.

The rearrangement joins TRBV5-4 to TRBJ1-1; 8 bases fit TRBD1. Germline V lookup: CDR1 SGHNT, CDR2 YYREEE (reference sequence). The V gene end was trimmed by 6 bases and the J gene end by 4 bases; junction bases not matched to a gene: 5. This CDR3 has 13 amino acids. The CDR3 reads CASNMDRVTEAFF. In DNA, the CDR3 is TGTGCCAGCAACATGGACAGGGTCACTGAAGCTTTCTTT.

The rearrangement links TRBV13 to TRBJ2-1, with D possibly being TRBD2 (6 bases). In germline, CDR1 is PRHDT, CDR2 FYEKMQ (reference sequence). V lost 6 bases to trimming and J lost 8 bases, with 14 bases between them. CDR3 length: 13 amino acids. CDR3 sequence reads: CASRLRGMHEQFF. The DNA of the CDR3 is TGTGCCAGCAGACTTCGGGGGATGCATGAGCAGTTCTTC.

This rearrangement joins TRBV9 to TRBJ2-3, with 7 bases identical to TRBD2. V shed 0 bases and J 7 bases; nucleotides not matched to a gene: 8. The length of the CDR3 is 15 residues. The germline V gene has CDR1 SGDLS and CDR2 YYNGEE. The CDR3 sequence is CASSVGAGDSNTQYF. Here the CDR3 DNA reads TGTGCCAGCAGCGTAGGGGCGGGGGATAGTAATACGCAGTATTTT.

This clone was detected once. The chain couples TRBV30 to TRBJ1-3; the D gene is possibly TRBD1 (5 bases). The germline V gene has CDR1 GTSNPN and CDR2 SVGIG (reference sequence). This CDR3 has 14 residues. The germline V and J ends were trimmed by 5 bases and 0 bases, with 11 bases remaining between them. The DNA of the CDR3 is TGTGCCTGGCAAGGGGTATCCTCTGGAAACACCATATATTTT. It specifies CAWQGVSSGNTIYF.

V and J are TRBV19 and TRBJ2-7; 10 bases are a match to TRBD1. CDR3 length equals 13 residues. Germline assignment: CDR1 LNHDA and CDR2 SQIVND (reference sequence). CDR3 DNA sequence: TGTGCTAGATATGGACAGGGGGCCTACGAGCAGTACTTC. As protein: CARYGQGAYEQYF.

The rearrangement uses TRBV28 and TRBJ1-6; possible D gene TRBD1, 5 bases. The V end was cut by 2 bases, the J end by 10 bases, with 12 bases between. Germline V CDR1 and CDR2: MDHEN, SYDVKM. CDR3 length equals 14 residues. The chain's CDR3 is CASSLGRDGSPLHF. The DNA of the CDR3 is TGTGCCAGCAGTTTAGGGAGGGACGGGTCACCCCTCCACTTT.

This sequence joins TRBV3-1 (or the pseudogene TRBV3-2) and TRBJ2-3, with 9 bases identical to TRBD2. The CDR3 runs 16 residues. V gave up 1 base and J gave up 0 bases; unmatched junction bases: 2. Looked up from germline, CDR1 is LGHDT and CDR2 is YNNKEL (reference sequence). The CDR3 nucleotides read TGTGCCAGCAGCCAAGTTGCGGGAGGGAGCACAGATACGCAGTATTTT. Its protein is CASSQVAGGSTDTQYF.

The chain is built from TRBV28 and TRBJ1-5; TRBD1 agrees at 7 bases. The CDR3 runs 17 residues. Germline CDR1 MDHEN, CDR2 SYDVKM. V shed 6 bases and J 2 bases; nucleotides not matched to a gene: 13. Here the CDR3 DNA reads TGTGCCAGCAGCCTAACAAGGACAGGCAGTGGCAATCAGCCCCAGCATTTT. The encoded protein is CASSLTRTGSGNQPQHF.

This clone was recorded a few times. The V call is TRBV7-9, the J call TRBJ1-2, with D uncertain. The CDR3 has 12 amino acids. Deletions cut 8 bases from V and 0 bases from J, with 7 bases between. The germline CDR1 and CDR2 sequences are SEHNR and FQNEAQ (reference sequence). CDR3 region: CASYGANYGYTF. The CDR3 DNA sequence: TGTGCCAGCTACGGGGCTAACTATGGCTACACCTTC.

CDR3 in amino acids: CASSPRVNSEQYF. The CDR3 DNA is TGTGCCAGTAGCCCCAGGGTTAATAGCGAGCAGTACTTC. This rearrangement joins TRBV19 to TRBJ2-7, with a weak D call TRBD1 (5 bases). This CDR3 contains 13 residues. The germline CDR1 and CDR2 sequences are LNHDA and SQIVND (reference sequence). The V end lost 6 bases, the J end lost 6 bases, and 15 bases lay between the germline ends.

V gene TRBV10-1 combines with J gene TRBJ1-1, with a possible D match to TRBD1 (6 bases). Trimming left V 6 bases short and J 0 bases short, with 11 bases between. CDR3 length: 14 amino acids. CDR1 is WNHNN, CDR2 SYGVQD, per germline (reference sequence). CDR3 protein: CASSPGHLNTEAFF. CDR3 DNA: TGCGCCAGCAGCCCGGGACACCTGAACACTGAAGCTTTCTTT.

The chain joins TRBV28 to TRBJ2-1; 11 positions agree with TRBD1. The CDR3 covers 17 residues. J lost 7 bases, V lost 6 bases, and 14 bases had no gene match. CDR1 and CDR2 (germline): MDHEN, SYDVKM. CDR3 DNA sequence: TGTGCCAGCAGCCACCCTCGGACAGGGGGCTTGGGGAATGAGCAGTTCTTC. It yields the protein CASSHPRTGGLGNEQFF.

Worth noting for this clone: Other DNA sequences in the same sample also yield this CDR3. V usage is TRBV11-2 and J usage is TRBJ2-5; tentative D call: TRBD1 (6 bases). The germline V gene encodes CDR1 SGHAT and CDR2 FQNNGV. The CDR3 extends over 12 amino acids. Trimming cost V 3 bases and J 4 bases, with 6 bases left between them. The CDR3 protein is CASSLDRETQYF. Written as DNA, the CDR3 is TGTGCCAGCAGCTTGGACAGAGAGACCCAGTACTTC.

The CDR3 bases are TGTGCCAGCAGCCTAGGGTTCGGGTCCTACGAGCAGTACTTC. Translated: CASSLGFGSYEQYF. The chain links TRBV9 to TRBJ2-7; D is undetermined. CDR3 length: 14 amino acids. The V end was cut by 4 bases, the J end by 1 base, with 12 bases between. Germline loops: CDR1 SGDLS, CDR2 YYNGEE.

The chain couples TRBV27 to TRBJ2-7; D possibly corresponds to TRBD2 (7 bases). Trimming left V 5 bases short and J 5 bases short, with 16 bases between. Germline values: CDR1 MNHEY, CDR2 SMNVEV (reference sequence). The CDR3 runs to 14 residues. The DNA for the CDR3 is TGTGCCAGCAGTCCCGGACTAGGGGGAGACGAGCAGTACTTC. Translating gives CASSPGLGGDEQYF.

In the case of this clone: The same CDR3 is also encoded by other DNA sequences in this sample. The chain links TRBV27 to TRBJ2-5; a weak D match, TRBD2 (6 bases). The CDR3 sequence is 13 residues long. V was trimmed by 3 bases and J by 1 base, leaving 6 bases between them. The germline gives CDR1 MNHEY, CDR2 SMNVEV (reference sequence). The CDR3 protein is CASSFSGQETQYF. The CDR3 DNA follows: TGTGCCAGCAGTTTTAGCGGCCAAGAGACCCAGTACTTC.

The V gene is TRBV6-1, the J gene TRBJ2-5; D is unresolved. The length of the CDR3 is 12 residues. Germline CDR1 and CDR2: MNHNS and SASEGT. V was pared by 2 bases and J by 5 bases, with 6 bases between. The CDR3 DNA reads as TGTGCCAGCAGTGAACTTTCGGAGACCCAGTACTTC. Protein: CASSELSETQYF.

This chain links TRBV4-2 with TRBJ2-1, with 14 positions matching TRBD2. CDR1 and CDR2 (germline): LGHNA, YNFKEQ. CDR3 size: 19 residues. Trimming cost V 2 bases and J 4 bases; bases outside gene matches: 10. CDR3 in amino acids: CASSQTGTSGSVRYNEQFF. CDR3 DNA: TGTGCCAGCAGCCAAACCGGGACTAGCGGGAGTGTGAGGTACAATGAGCAGTTCTTC.

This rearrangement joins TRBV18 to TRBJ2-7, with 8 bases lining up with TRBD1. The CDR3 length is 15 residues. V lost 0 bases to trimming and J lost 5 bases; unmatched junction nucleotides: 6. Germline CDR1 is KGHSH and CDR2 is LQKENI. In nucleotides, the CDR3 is TGTGCCAGCTCACCACCCCAGGGGGCTCTGGACGAGCAGTACTTC. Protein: CASSPPQGALDEQYF.

CDR3 nucleotide sequence: TGTGCCAGCAGTTTTAACCGGCAGGGATTCTTAAGAAGCTCCTACGAGCAGTACTTC. Its protein is CASSFNRQGFLRSSYEQYF. The genes are TRBV28 and TRBJ2-7; maybe TRBD1 (5 bases). With 3 bases removed from V and 0 bases from J, the gap between germline ends came to 24 bases. Germline V gene data show CDR1 as MDHEN and CDR2 as SYDVKM. The CDR3 loop spans 19 amino acids. Looking up the rest from reference TRBV28 and TRBJ2-7 gives the full variable domain: DVKVTQSSRYLVKRTGEKVFLECVQDMDHENMFWYRQDPGLGLRLIYFSYDVKMKEKGDIPEGYSVSREKKERFSLILESASTNQTSMYLCASSFNRQGFLRSSYEQYFGPGTRLTVT.